A single sample is the source of the 6 T cell receptor beta chains below, sequenced in a study of OX40 agonist ivuxolimab in advanced cancers. Clones were sequenced by immunoSEQ multiplex PCR, and TCRdb holds only the in-frame ones, with some missing. Altogether tens of thousands of clones are present, 91% being singletons, with the ten largest covering roughly 15%. Material: CD4+ or CD8+ T cells sorted from blood, obtained in a trial of the OX40 agonist ivuxolimab. The receptors stem from an adult with an advanced solid tumor such as melanoma, head and neck, liver or kidney cancer.

This chain connects TRBV28 to TRBJ2-5; D gene uncertain. This CDR3 has 15 residues. CDR1 is MDHEN and CDR2 is SYDVKM in the germline V gene. Deletions cut 5 bases from V and 1 base from J, with 14 bases between. In nucleotides, the CDR3 is TGTGCCAGCAGTCCCTACACGCAGCTCCAAGAGACCCAGTACTTC. Translating gives CASSPYTQLQETQYF.

The rearrangement links TRBV6-1 to TRBJ2-7, with D possibly being TRBD2 (5 bases). CDR1 and CDR2 (germline): MNHNS, SASEGT. Trimming removed 6 bases from V and 3 bases from J, with 12 bases in between. This CDR3 region has 13 residues. The CDR3 sequence is CASRRTSLYEQYF. CDR3 nucleotides: TGTGCCAGCAGGAGGACTTCTCTCTACGAGCAGTACTTC.

The chain recombines TRBV28 with TRBJ2-1; 12 bases are shared with TRBD2. CDR1 is MDHEN and CDR2 is SYDVKM in the germline V gene. The ends lost 4 bases at V and 8 bases at J; junction bases unmatched: 6. CDR3 size: 15 residues. CDR3: CASSSTSGSWYEQFF. The DNA of the CDR3 is TGTGCCAGCAGTTCGACTAGCGGGAGTTGGTATGAGCAGTTCTTC.

V is TRBV5-5 and J is TRBJ2-1; unclear D gene. The germline V gene encodes CDR1 SGHKS and CDR2 YYEKEE (reference sequence). V lost 2 bases to trimming and J lost 6 bases, with 18 bases between them. The CDR3 loop spans 16 amino acids. The CDR3 DNA reads TGTGCCAGCAGCTTATTAATCGAGCCCCTCGGCAATGAGCAGTTCTTC. Encoded protein: CASSLLIEPLGNEQFF. Filled out from reference TRBV5-5 and TRBJ2-1, the complete variable domain reads DAGVTQSPTHLIKTRGQQVTLRCSPISGHKSVSWYQQVLGQGPQFIFQYYEKEERGRGNFPDRFSARQFPNYSSELNVNALLLGDSALYLCASSLLIEPLGNEQFFGPGTRLTVL.

The chain links TRBV6-5 to TRBJ2-1, with 8 bases identical to TRBD2. The CDR3 runs 14 residues. Germline CDR1 is MNHEY and CDR2 is SVGAGI. V lost 0 bases and J lost 10; bases outside the gene matches: 5. The CDR3 protein is CASSYSKREREQFF. Here the CDR3 DNA reads TGTGCCAGCAGTTACTCGAAGCGGGAGAGAGAGCAGTTCTTC.

This rearrangement joins TRBV19 to TRBJ2-7; D unclear. The germline V and J ends were trimmed by 1 base and 2 bases, with 9 bases remaining between them. The CDR3 contains 14 residues. Germline-derived CDR1 and CDR2 are LNHDA and SQIVND (reference sequence). CDR3 DNA sequence: TGTGCCAGTAGTATAGGACTCTCTACCTACGAGCAGTACTTC. It is translated as CASSIGLSTYEQYF.